The rows below give T cell receptor beta chains drawn from one sample of a study of beta chain features in type 1 diabetes. TCRdb's copy holds only in-frame clones and misses some; the assay was immunoSEQ multiplex PCR. This sample has 350,000 to 400,000 clones, with over 13% found just once. Source material: naive CD4+ T cells from blood. These receptors were taken from a woman between 18 and 29 years old in good health. Each CDR3 is given with its conserved first and last residue. The D gene is left open where the match is weak. Only some rows state a clone size, as once, few, many or a class for expanded clones.

few TRBJ1-2 TRBD1 TRBV11-2 CASSLGQGRSYGYTF TGTGCCAGCAGCTTGGGACAGGGGCGCTCCTATGGCTACACCTTC
few TRBJ2-1 TRBD2 TRBV19 CATAPPGGPGNEQFF TGTGCCACCGCTCCTCCGGGAGGGCCCGGCAATGAGCAGTTCTTC
. TRBJ2-7 TRBD2 TRBV11-2 CAASRSGRINEQYF TGTGCAGCATCGAGGAGCGGGAGAATCAACGAGCAGTACTTC
few TRBJ2-5 TRBD1 TRBV7-9 CASSLQGQSQETQYF TGTGCCAGCAGTCTCCAGGGACAGTCCCAAGAGACCCAGTACTTC
. TRBJ2-7 TRBD1 TRBV18 CASSPPGQATLYEQYF TGTGCCAGCTCACCACCGGGACAGGCGACCCTCTACGAGCAGTACTTC
few TRBJ1-2 . TRBV5-1 CASSLISSGIANYGYTF TGCGCCAGCAGCTTGATTTCTTCGGGGATAGCTAACTATGGCTACACCTTC
few TRBJ2-7 . TRBV5-1 CASSPPGADEQYF TGCGCCAGCAGCCCCCCAGGGGCAGACGAGCAGTACTTC
. TRBJ2-1 . TRBV5-1 CASSPLRGYNEQFF TGCGCCAGCAGCCCCCTTAGGGGGTACAATGAGCAGTTCTTC
few TRBJ2-7 . TRBV7-9 CASSLSSYEQYF TGTGCCAGCAGCCTGAGCTCCTACGAGCAGTACTTC
. TRBJ2-1 TRBD1 TRBV4-2 CASSQRDRTYGGDEQFF TGTGCCAGCAGCCAGAGGGACAGGACTTACGGTGGGGATGAGCAGTTCTTC
. TRBJ1-1 TRBD1 TRBV5-4 CASSSRPGQGRGNTEAFF TGTGCCAGCAGCTCACGACCGGGACAGGGGAGGGGGAACACTGAAGCTTTCTTT
. TRBJ2-1 . TRBV29-1 CSVVVAINEQFF TGCAGCGTTGTGGTAGCGATCAATGAGCAGTTCTTC
few TRBJ1-5 . TRBV30 CAWSVLTGNQPQHF TGTGCCTGGAGTGTACTTACGGGAAATCAGCCCCAGCATTTT
. TRBJ2-7 TRBD2 TRBV5-6 CASSRGTSGDYEQYF TGTGCCAGCAGCCGCGGGACTAGCGGCGATTACGAGCAGTACTTC
. TRBJ2-7 . TRBV27 CASSSFYEQYF TGTGCCAGCAGTTCCTTCTACGAGCAGTACTTC
. TRBJ1-1 TRBD1 TRBV28 CASSSGGTAKNTEAFF TGTGCCAGCAGTTCGGGCGGGACAGCCAAGAACACTGAAGCTTTCTTT